The 15 T cell receptor beta chains in this list originate from one sample, sequenced in a study of blood T cell repertoires in COVID-19. Using immunoSEQ multiplex PCR, the repertoire was profiled, and TCRdb retains in-frame clones only, with some absent. The repertoire consists of under 300,000 clones, with over 80% occurring once and the leading ten covering less than 6%. Sequencing was carried out using peripheral blood. These receptors were collected from a man between 60 and 70 years old who had recovered from COVID-19.

The chain uses TRBV11-2 and TRBJ1-4; 7 bases are a match to TRBD1. Per germline, CDR1 SGHAT and CDR2 FQNNGV. The CDR3 is 15 amino acids. Losses at the gene ends were 10 bases for V and 8 bases for J; bases not matched to a gene: 16. CDR3 sequence reads: CATSTSGTVPEKLFF. Here the CDR3 DNA reads TGTGCCACCTCCACGTCGGGGACAGTCCCCGAAAAACTGTTTTTT.

This chain joins TRBV2 and TRBJ1-1; 10 nucleotides align to TRBD1. The germline V gene encodes CDR1 SNHLY and CDR2 FYNNEI. CDR3 length equals 14 residues. The junction had 7 bases not matched to a gene; V was cut back by 5 bases and J by 7 bases. The CDR3 here is CASSRDRGSVEAFF. The CDR3 DNA follows: TGTGCCAGCAGTCGGGACAGGGGTTCGGTTGAAGCTTTCTTT.

In this sample, this clone turned up once. The rearrangement joins TRBV29-1 to TRBJ1-2; the D is unclear. The V end was cut by 0 bases, the J end by 4 bases, with 6 bases between. CDR1 and CDR2 (germline): SQVTM, ANQGSEA. CDR3 size: 12 residues. The CDR3 region is CSVEDSSYGYTF. In DNA form, the CDR3 reads TGCAGCGTTGAAGATTCGAGCTATGGCTACACCTTC. The full variable domain, completed using reference TRBV29-1 and TRBJ1-2, is SAVISQKPSRDICQRGTSLTIQCQVDSQVTMMFWYRQQPGQSLTLIATANQGSEATYESGFVIDKFPISRPNLTFSTLTVSNMSPEDSSIYLCSVEDSSYGYTFGSGTRLTVV.

The chain employs TRBV28 and TRBJ1-1; TRBD1 aligns across 10 bases. Germline CDR1 MDHEN, CDR2 SYDVKM. J was trimmed by 4 bases and V by 6 bases; bases with no gene match: 8. The CDR3 is made up of 15 amino acids. CDR3 sequence reads: CASRPGTGVVTEAFF. DNA of the CDR3: TGTGCCAGCAGACCCGGGACAGGGGTTGTCACTGAAGCTTTCTTT.

This clone was counted a single time. CDR3 amino acids: CASSFWQGGNQPQHF. The DNA for the CDR3 is TGTGCCAGCAGTTTTTGGCAGGGCGGCAATCAGCCCCAGCATTTT. The genes are TRBV28 and TRBJ1-5, with a weak D call TRBD1 (5 bases). Deletions cut 3 bases from V and 2 bases from J, with 11 bases between. The CDR3 sequence is 15 residues long. The V gene's germline CDR1 is MDHEN and CDR2 SYDVKM.

The V gene is TRBV5-1, the J gene TRBJ2-7; 9 bases are shared with TRBD1. Germline assignment: CDR1 SGHRS and CDR2 YFSETQ. V was clipped by 5 bases and J by 3 bases; unmatched bases: 6. This CDR3 spans 14 amino acids. CDR3 in DNA: TGCGCCAGCAGGGGGACAGGGCTGATCTACGAGCAGTACTTC. Protein sequence: CASRGTGLIYEQYF.

On this clone: A read error may account for a junction end that differs from germline. This chain connects TRBV5-1 to TRBJ2-1, with 8 bases aligning to TRBD2. Germline values: CDR1 SGHRS, CDR2 YFSETQ. This CDR3 has 16 residues. The CDR3 here is CASTLISSGTNNEQFF. CDR3 DNA: TGCGCCAGCACCTTGATTAGTAGCGGGACCAACAATGAGCAGTTCTTC.

J is TRBJ1-5 and V is TRBV10-3; a possible D gene is TRBD1 (5 bases). V was cut by 11 bases and J by 5 bases, with 22 bases left in between. The CDR3 is 15 residues long. The germline CDR1 and CDR2 sequences are ENHRY and SYGVKD. CDR3 protein: CASSGGGNTHQPQHF. Here the CDR3 DNA reads TGTGCCTCCTCCGGGGGGGGGAATACCCATCAGCCCCAGCATTTT.

A single count supports this clone. This rearrangement joins TRBV5-6 to TRBJ1-4; 7 positions match TRBD1. CDR3 size: 17 residues. Trimming at V came to 0 bases and at J to 0 bases, leaving 5 bases not matched to a gene. The germline V gene encodes CDR1 SGHDT and CDR2 YYEEEE. The CDR3 bases are TGTGCCAGCAGCTTGGCGTCACAGGGGTCAACTAATGAAAAACTGTTTTTT. Its translation is CASSLASQGSTNEKLFF.

The genes are TRBV5-1 and TRBJ2-3, with 8 positions matching TRBD2. This CDR3 is 13 amino acids long. V gave up 6 bases and J gave up 6 bases; unmatched junction bases: 6. Germline V gene data show CDR1 as SGHRS and CDR2 as YFSETQ. The CDR3 region is CASKRGRGDTQYF. The CDR3 nucleotides read TGCGCCAGCAAGCGGGGGCGCGGGGATACGCAGTATTTT.

The rearrangement joins TRBV3-1 (or the pseudogene TRBV3-2) to TRBJ2-1, with 10 bases aligning to TRBD2. In germline, CDR1 is LGHDT, CDR2 YNNKEL (reference sequence). V gave up 4 bases and J gave up 6 bases; unmatched junction bases: 6. The CDR3 sequence is 15 residues long. The CDR3, as DNA: TGTGCCAGCAGCCCCGGGACTAGCGCTTCCAATGAGCAGTTCTTC. It translates to CASSPGTSASNEQFF.

In this sample, this clone turned up a few times. The CDR3 reads CSASQGQAAYEQYF. For the CDR3, the DNA is TGCAGTGCTAGTCAGGGACAAGCCGCCTACGAGCAGTACTTC. This sequence joins TRBV20-1 and TRBJ2-7; D is perhaps TRBD1 (6 bases). This CDR3 is 14 amino acids long. Per the germline V gene, CDR1 is DFQATT and CDR2 is SNEGSKA (reference sequence). V was clipped by 3 bases and J by 2 bases, with 14 bases between them.

The chain uses TRBV27 and TRBJ2-7, with 7 positions matching TRBD2. Germline V gives CDR1 MNHEY, CDR2 SMNVEV (reference sequence). The V and J ends lost 5 bases and 3 bases, in that order; junction bases with no gene match: 7. The CDR3 runs 14 residues. CDR3 sequence (DNA): TGTGCCAGCAGTAATAGCGGGTTTCGCTACGAGCAGTACTTC. Translating it yields CASSNSGFRYEQYF.

About this clone itself: In the same sample, other DNA sequences code for this CDR3. The chain recombines TRBV5-1 with TRBJ2-7; 11 bases fit TRBD2. This CDR3 is 14 amino acids long. V lost 2 bases and J lost 3; bases outside the gene matches: 1. Germline CDR1 SGHRS, CDR2 YFSETQ. As DNA, the CDR3 is TGCGCCAGCAGCTTCGGACTAGCGGGCTACGAGCAGTACTTC. This gives the protein CASSFGLAGYEQYF.

The rearrangement joins TRBV7-8 to TRBJ1-3, with 9 bases identical to TRBD1. The V segment lost 1 base and the J segment 4 bases; nucleotides outside the gene matches: 2. This CDR3 contains 15 residues. Germline V gives CDR1 SGHVS, CDR2 FQNEAQ. As DNA, the CDR3 is TGTGCCAGCAGCTTAGGTGGGACAGGGGGAAACACCATATATTTT. It specifies CASSLGGTGGNTIYF. Based on the CDR3 plus reference TRBV7-8 and TRBJ1-3, the full variable domain is GAGVSQSPRYKVAKRGQDVALRCDPISGHVSLFWYQQALGQGPEFLTYFQNEAQLDKSGLPSDRFFAERPEGSVSTLKIQRTQQEDSAVYLCASSLGGTGGNTIYFGEGSWLTVV.